This T cell receptor beta chain emerged from a study of T cell responses to AZD1222 COVID-19 vaccine. A remark on this clone: Its antigen is currently unknown.

Study results and caveats: Close to half of spike-specific TCRs reportedly recognize unmutated variant regions. Regions 160-218 and 743-854 held dominance among vaccine-associated CD4 TCRs, which spanned spike. Females made up more of the donors, who were largely white British, and clonal diversity may have come out too low.

Germline lookup yields CDR1 MNHEY and CDR2 SVGEGT. V lost 0 bases to trimming and J lost 3 bases, with 11 bases between them. The CDR3 loop spans 15 amino acids. This table comes from immunoSEQ multiplex PCR, and its TCRdb copy is limited to in-frame clones, with some not included. Of under 150,000 clones in the sample, about 92% were seen once. The TCR was taken from an adult in good health. The gene calls are TRBV6-2 or TRBV6-3 and TRBJ2-5, with a weak D call TRBD2 (6 bases). The specimen comprised peripheral blood, sampled on day 0 of AZD1222 vaccination. The CDR3 sequence: CASSYSASAEETQYF. The DNA for the CDR3 is TGTGCCAGCAGTTACTCGGCTAGCGCGGAAGAGACCCAGTACTTC.